The present entry profiles one T cell receptor (beta chain) with its context. This CDR3 spans 14 amino acids. Trimming pared 6 bases from V and 1 base from J, leaving 13 bases between. CDR1 and CDR2 (germline): MNHEY, SMNVEV (reference sequence). The data belong to a study of PD-1 blockade in mismatch repair-deficient tumors. The data were produced by immunoSEQ multiplex PCR, yet TCRdb's version contains in-frame clones alone and is incomplete. The sample holds 85,000 to 130,000 clones, 82% seen once. The clonotype comes from an adult with mismatch repair-deficient cancer. This material consisted of peripheral blood, taken approximately 35 weeks after starting pembrolizumab. The chain uses TRBV27 and TRBJ2-7, with D perhaps TRBD2 (5 bases). Here the CDR3 reads CASSLGLQSYEQYF. The CDR3 bases are TGTGCCAGCAGCCTCGGACTCCAATCCTACGAGCAGTACTTC.